A single sample gave rise to the 6 T cell receptor beta chains below, sequenced in a study of CD8 T cells in ankylosing spondylitis. One entry per CDR3 protein, called by TCRdb with MiXCR from the 5' RACE reads. This sample has 90,000 to 100,000 distinct CDR3 sequences, with 8% to 10% found just once. Sequencing was performed on blood, either unsorted or a sorted T cell fraction (not recorded which). The receptor set was obtained from a male donor with ankylosing spondylitis or in good health (not recorded which).

This clonotype has a count of ten or more. V is TRBV5-1 and J is TRBJ2-1, with 14 bases aligning to TRBD2. The CDR3 has 17 residues. The germline gives CDR1 SGHRS, CDR2 YFSETQ. Germline trimming cut 4 bases from V and 3 bases from J; bases unmatched to any gene: 6. CDR3 in amino acids: CASSPWTSGRIYNEQFF. CDR3 DNA sequence: TGCGCCAGCAGCCCCTGGACTAGCGGGAGGATCTACAATGAGCAGTTCTTC. Full variable domain (rest looked up from reference TRBV5-1 and TRBJ2-1): KAGVTQTPRYLIKTRGQQVTLSCSPISGHRSVSWYQQTPGQGLQFLFEYFSETQRNKGNFPGRFSGRQFSNSRSEMNVSTLELGDSALYLCASSPWTSGRIYNEQFFGPGTRLTVL.

This clonotype has just a few counts. This chain uses TRBV12-3 or TRBV12-4 with TRBJ2-1; TRBD2 matches at 8 bases. Losses at the gene ends were 3 bases for V and 12 bases for J; bases not matched to a gene: 13. There are 15 residues in the CDR3. CDR3 sequence: CASSFRGGREEGQFF. Written as DNA, the CDR3 is TGTGCCAGCAGTTTTCGGGGAGGGCGGGAGGAAGGGCAGTTCTTC.

This clonotype has a count of ten or more. The V gene is TRBV12-3 or TRBV12-4, the J gene TRBJ1-5; tentative D call: TRBD1 (5 bases). Trimming pared 4 bases from V and 8 bases from J, leaving 21 bases between. This CDR3 contains 16 residues. The CDR3 DNA reads TGTGCCAGCAGTTCCGGTTTCCCAGGGCCCGTAAAGCCCCAGCATTTT. Protein: CASSSGFPGPVKPQHF.

The table lists this clonotype with many counts. The gene calls are TRBV24-1 and TRBJ2-2; D is unresolved. This CDR3 contains 15 residues. The V end lost 2 bases, the J end lost 5 bases, and 11 bases lay between the germline ends. In germline, CDR1 is KGHDR, CDR2 SFDVKD. CDR3 loop: CATSDYERRTGELFF. In DNA, the CDR3 is TGTGCCACCAGTGATTACGAAAGGAGAACCGGGGAGCTGTTTTTT.

This clonotype was seen only a few times. V usage is TRBV25-1 and J usage is TRBJ1-4, with TRBD1 as a possible D gene (5 bases). The germline CDR1 and CDR2 sequences are MGHDK and SYGVNS. V was clipped by 1 base and J by 6 bases, with 12 bases between them. CDR3 length equals 15 residues. The CDR3 nucleotides read TGTGCCAGCAGTGAATTATCCGGGGACCATGAAAAACTGTTTTTT. Protein sequence: CASSELSGDHEKLFF.

This clonotype was counted ten times or more. The chain uses TRBV20-1 and TRBJ2-2, with 8 bases identical to TRBD1. Looked up from germline, CDR1 is DFQATT and CDR2 is SNEGSKA (reference sequence). The CDR3 consists of 13 residues. V lost 5 bases, J lost 6 bases, and 5 bases stayed unmatched. The CDR3 sequence is CSARTGWSGELFF. CDR3 nucleotides: TGCAGTGCTCGGACAGGGTGGTCCGGGGAGCTGTTTTTT.